This T cell receptor beta chain was identified in a study of cytomegalovirus exposure and HLA in healthy donors. The repertoire was sequenced with immunoSEQ multiplex PCR; TCRdb's copy has only in-frame clones and lacks some. The data hold roughly 70,000 clones, with approximately 95% observed a single time. The CDR3 consists of 14 residues. V lost 1 base and J 0 bases, leaving 7 bases between the germline ends. Germline-derived CDR1 and CDR2 are SGHTA and FQGTGA. V is TRBV7-3 and J is TRBJ2-7; no reliable D call. The origin of this receptor is a man aged 18 to 35 in good health and CMV-seropositive. The sequenced sample was PBMCs. The CDR3 here is CASSLSGSSYEQYF. The CDR3 coding sequence is TGTGCCAGCAGCTTAAGCGGTAGCTCCTACGAGCAGTACTTC.